This T cell receptor beta chain is from a study of T cell responses to AZD1222 COVID-19 vaccine (dated by TCRdb to the early 2020s). Background for the entire study: AZD1222 recipients whose second dose came at about 4 weeks and those whose second dose came at about 12 weeks were combined into one group, since spike-specific TCR depth and breadth did not differ between the two schedules. Trial participants were enrolled by age into subgroups of 18-55, 56-69 and 70-plus years, and approximately 150, 30 and 60 TCR-sequenced participants, respectively, were included in these subgroups. TCR sequencing was performed for roughly 240 trial participants, of whom about 200 were given two doses of AZD1222 and about 25 were given two doses of MenACWY control vaccine.

On the study overall, not on this receptor specifically: CD4 TCRs associated with the vaccine covered the entire spike protein, and the dominant responses were in regions 160-218 and 743-854. Participants were mostly white British and included more females than males, and it was suggested by the authors that clonal diversity may have been underestimated. Reportedly, almost half of the unique spike-specific TCRs recognized epitopes lying outside the regions that are mutated in the B.1.351 and B.1.1.7 variants. In the small 56-69-year group, the increase in depth fell short of significance, most likely because of low power. Only five or six AZD1222 recipients were SARS-CoV-2 seropositive at baseline, limiting conclusions about previously exposed vaccinees. Because no day 14 peak-response samples were available, repertoires were characterized only after the peak T cell response. After two AZD1222 doses, spike-specific TCR breadth and depth were significantly higher than at day 0 and than in MenACWY recipients.

The sample's time point, from its label and the paper: baseline before first vaccination. Samples from vaccinated people were obtained from the UK trials COV001 and COV002, which included a single-blind randomized controlled phase 2/3 trial of AZD1222 (ChAdOx1 nCoV-19) in healthy adults. For TCRbeta chain sequencing, PBMC samples from trial participants were taken at day 0 and at day 28 after the second dose. In regard to this clone: The specificity of this receptor is unknown. The record has no base qualities; no much larger clone is one base away.

V was cut back by 3 bases and J by 4 bases, leaving a gap of 5 bases between them. The germline V gene (reference sequence) provides CDR1 SGHKS and CDR2 YYEKEE. The CDR3 measures 11 amino acids from cysteine to phenylalanine. The entry retains the CDR3 DNA only, 33 bases that are in frame from base 1. The CDR3 regions of human TCRbeta chains were analyzed by immunosequencing. The authors' pipeline ran thus. Repertoire TCRs were checked for matches against a reference library of SARS-CoV-2-specific TCRs that had been generated using the MIRA antigen-specificity platform. Breadth was defined as the fraction of unique TCRs that were SARS-CoV-2-associated, and depth was defined as the fraction of total T cells that were SARS-CoV-2-associated. Using the MIRA data, each spike-specific TCR was mapped to the spike region that the TCR reacts to and placed in a CD4 or CD8 class. Log10-transformed breadth and depth values were compared by one-way ANOVA with Sidak's multiple comparisons tests. TCRdb carries this immuneACCESS record with in-frame sequences only. Its versions omit some clonotypes, under half of them owing to an unresolved V gene in the studies checked, with the rest unexplained. V and J calls plus clone size are reproduced from that table; the DNA served to infer D and trimming. The sample table lists approximately 200,000 clones, about 86% of them with a count of one. The top ten clonotypes cover about 7.2% of the sample.

The chain was built from TRBV5-5 and TRBJ2-7; no D gene call is confident. This sequence was found in an adult in good health. The input for sequencing was peripheral blood, taken on day 0 of AZD1222 vaccination. The nucleotides are TGTGCCAGCAGCTCCGTTTACGAGCAGTACTTC. It encodes CASSSVYEQYF.